The 20 T cell receptor beta chains in this list originate from one sample, sequenced in a study of T cells in Graves' hyperthyroidism and ophthalmopathy. RNA transcripts gave rise to amplified TCR beta CDR3 regions. HTBI primers were employed in a first-round RT-PCR of the TCR CDR3. TCRdb itself ran the multiplex PCR reads through MiXCR, one entry per CDR3 protein. The data contain fewer than 450,000 distinct CDR3 sequences, about a sixth of them singletons. Source material: blood. The origin of the receptors is a woman aged 25 to 45 with Graves' hyperthyroidism that later progressed to Graves' ophthalmopathy.

The chain recombines TRBV20-1 with TRBJ2-5, with D perhaps TRBD2 (5 bases). V dropped 1 base and J dropped 4 bases, with 19 bases sitting between them. The germline V gene encodes CDR1 DFQATT and CDR2 SNEGSKA (reference sequence). This CDR3 comprises 16 residues. Written as DNA, the CDR3 is TGCAGTGCTAGAGGGTGGGCACGCGATGCGGGAGAGACCCAGTACTTC. Its protein product is CSARGWARDAGETQYF.

This clonotype was seen at least ten times. The chain has TRBV2 and TRBJ1-3; D unclear. Between the trimmed V and J ends, which lost 7 bases and 2 bases, there was a span of 21 bases. Germline CDR1 and CDR2: SNHLY and FYNNEI. The CDR3 contains 17 residues. The CDR3 DNA reads TGTGCCAGCATGGCCCCAGTGGAGGGCGGCACTGGAAACACCATATATTTT. It yields the protein CASMAPVEGGTGNTIYF.

This clonotype was detected many times. The CDR3 bases are TGTGCCAGCAGCCACCGCCCGGCACTAGCGGGGGAGTTAGATACGCAGTATTTT. This codes for CASSHRPALAGELDTQYF. The chain employs TRBV3-1 and TRBJ2-3, with 11 nucleotides matching TRBD2. The germline V gene encodes CDR1 LGHDT and CDR2 YNNKEL (reference sequence). Trimming removed 3 bases from V and 5 bases from J; junction bases left unmatched: 13. The CDR3 loop spans 18 amino acids.

V is TRBV2 and J is TRBJ2-3; 10 positions match TRBD2. Germline V gene data show CDR1 as SNHLY and CDR2 as FYNNEI. Losses at the gene ends were 8 bases for V and 0 bases for J; bases not matched to a gene: 5. This CDR3 contains 15 residues. The CDR3 loop is CASEGSGGSTDTQYF. The CDR3 DNA reads as TGTGCCAGCGAGGGTAGCGGGGGGAGCACAGATACGCAGTATTTT.

This clonotype was seen ten or more times. The chain uses TRBV12-3 or TRBV12-4 and TRBJ2-1; D gene unclear. This CDR3 has 13 amino acids. V was cut by 2 bases and J by 10 bases, with 12 bases left in between. As DNA, the CDR3 is TGTGCCAGCAGTTTAAGGCATGTGGAAGAGCAGTTCTTC. As protein: CASSLRHVEEQFF.

As for this clonotype: Since a much larger clone is just one base distant, this may be a read error. This chain links TRBV28 with TRBJ2-1; 8 positions match TRBD1. The closer fit of TRBJ2-7 to the DNA end suggests the J call may be wrong. This CDR3 has 18 amino acids. Germline CDR1 reads MDHEN; CDR2 reads SYDVKM. The CDR3 is CASSFYGQGHSSYNEQYF. The CDR3, as DNA: TGTGCCAGCAGTTTTTACGGACAGGGACATAGCTCCTACAATGAGCAGTACTTC.

In this sample, this clonotype turned up a few times. The rearrangement joins TRBV6-1 to TRBJ1-1; no firm D call. Trimming pared 5 bases from V and 3 bases from J, leaving 4 bases between. The CDR3 extends over 11 amino acids. Germline values: CDR1 MNHNS, CDR2 SASEGT. Here the CDR3 reads CASSSHTEAFF. As DNA, the CDR3 is TGTGCCAGCAGTTCTCACACTGAAGCTTTCTTT.

This clonotype was picked up many times. This chain uses TRBV20-1 with TRBJ2-4; D unresolved. Trimming left V 0 bases short and J 3 bases short, with 12 bases between. Germline CDR1 reads DFQATT; CDR2 reads SNEGSKA (reference sequence). CDR3 length equals 15 residues. The CDR3 nucleotides read TGCAGTGCTAGAGATGTTTACGGAAGCAAAAACATTCAGTACTTC. Protein sequence: CSARDVYGSKNIQYF.

This clonotype was counted at least ten times. The J gene is TRBJ1-4, the V gene TRBV27; 8 bases line up with TRBD1. This CDR3 spans 15 amino acids. V shed 7 bases, J shed 4 bases, and the junction held 8 bases outside the gene matches. CDR1 is MNHEY, CDR2 SMNVEV, per germline (reference sequence). The CDR3 DNA is TGTGCCAGCACCGGGACAGGCCGTCTTAATGAAAAACTGTTTTTT. It translates to CASTGTGRLNEKLFF. Supplemented by reference TRBV27 and TRBJ1-4, the full variable domain reads EAQVTQNPRYLITVTGKKLTVTCSQNMNHEYMSWYRQDPGLGLRQIYYSMNVEVTDKGDVPEGYKVSRKEKRNFPLILESPSPNQTSLYFCASTGTGRLNEKLFFGSGTQLSVL.

The V and J genes are TRBV6-2 or TRBV6-3 and TRBJ1-2; D not certain. The CDR3 covers 15 residues. The germline gives CDR1 MNHEY, CDR2 SVGEGT. V shed 6 bases and J shed 5 bases, with 19 bases lying between them. Here the CDR3 reads CASRDPNSPRYGYTF. CDR3 DNA sequence: TGTGCCAGCAGAGATCCTAATTCCCCCCGGTATGGCTACACCTTC.

In its sample, this clonotype was seen many times. The CDR3 reads CSVGSTGITEAFF. CDR3 sequence (DNA): TGCAGCGTTGGGTCGACAGGTATCACTGAAGCTTTCTTT. The gene calls are TRBV29-1 and TRBJ1-1, with TRBD1 as a possible D gene (6 bases). The V and J ends lost 4 bases and 4 bases respectively, with 13 bases between them. The CDR3 covers 13 residues. Per germline, CDR1 SQVTM and CDR2 ANQGSEA. Full variable domain (missing parts from reference TRBV29-1 and TRBJ1-1): SAVISQKPSRDICQRGTSLTIQCQVDSQVTMMFWYRQQPGQSLTLIATANQGSEATYESGFVIDKFPISRPNLTFSTLTVSNMSPEDSSIYLCSVGSTGITEAFFGQGTRLTVV.

This clonotype was observed a handful of times. This chain links TRBV5-1 with TRBJ2-3; tentative D call: TRBD2 (6 bases). With 3 bases removed from V and 1 base from J, the gap between germline ends came to 12 bases. The germline gives CDR1 SGHRS, CDR2 YFSETQ. The CDR3 loop spans 15 amino acids. CDR3 DNA: TGCGCCAGCAGCTCAGGACTACGCGGCACAGATACGCAGTATTTT. It is translated as CASSSGLRGTDTQYF. Full variable domain (rest looked up from reference TRBV5-1 and TRBJ2-3): KAGVTQTPRYLIKTRGQQVTLSCSPISGHRSVSWYQQTPGQGLQFLFEYFSETQRNKGNFPGRFSGRQFSNSRSEMNVSTLELGDSALYLCASSSGLRGTDTQYFGPGTRLTVL.

The V and J genes are TRBV27 and TRBJ2-7; 12 bases align to TRBD1. Germline CDR1 and CDR2: MNHEY and SMNVEV (reference sequence). This CDR3 spans 15 amino acids. The V gene end was trimmed by 6 bases and the J gene end by 4 bases; junction bases not matched to a gene: 7. The CDR3 spells CASRTPGQGAYEQYF. In DNA, the CDR3 is TGTGCCAGCAGGACGCCGGGACAGGGGGCATACGAGCAGTACTTC.

V is TRBV6-5 and J is TRBJ2-5; 11 nucleotides align to TRBD2. Per germline, CDR1 MNHEY and CDR2 SVGAGI. The CDR3 has 16 amino acids. Trimming took 2 bases from V and 5 from J; bases not matched to a gene: 7. The CDR3 is CASSYVLAGGRETQYF. In DNA form, the CDR3 reads TGTGCCAGCAGTTACGTCCTAGCGGGGGGCCGGGAGACCCAGTACTTC.

This clonotype was detected ten times or more. V is TRBV30 and J is TRBJ1-1; D not certain. This CDR3 region has 13 residues. The germline V gene encodes CDR1 GTSNPN and CDR2 SVGIG (reference sequence). V was trimmed by 7 bases and J by 6 bases, leaving 18 bases between them. The CDR3 sequence is CAYHVSVFAEAFF. The CDR3 DNA reads as TGTGCCTACCACGTAAGTGTTTTTGCTGAAGCTTTCTTT.

This clonotype has only a few counts. The chain combines TRBV7-9 with TRBJ1-1; no clear D. The CDR3 is 15 residues long. From germline, CDR1 is SEHNR and CDR2 FQNEAQ (reference sequence). The V end lost 1 base, the J end lost 0 bases, and 9 bases lay between the germline ends. The DNA of the CDR3 is TGTGCCAGCAGCTTAGGATCTGGGGTGAACACTGAAGCTTTCTTT. It is translated as CASSLGSGVNTEAFF.

This clonotype has a count of ten or more. The chain uses TRBV6-1 and TRBJ2-7, with TRBD1 matching over 9 bases. CDR3 length equals 14 residues. With 7 bases clipped from V and 1 base from J, the junction kept 5 bases outside the gene matches. Germline CDR1 MNHNS, CDR2 SASEGT. The CDR3 sequence: CASTGGQGSYEQYF. The CDR3 coding sequence is TGTGCCAGCACGGGAGGACAGGGGTCCTACGAGCAGTACTTC.

Many counts were recorded for this clonotype. This rearrangement joins TRBV20-1 to TRBJ1-1; TRBD1 is a possible D gene (5 bases). There are 16 residues in the CDR3. Deletions cut 0 bases from V and 1 base from J, with 15 bases between. Germline CDR1 reads DFQATT; CDR2 reads SNEGSKA (reference sequence). The CDR3 loop is CSARDLQRGGNTEAFF. In DNA form, the CDR3 reads TGCAGTGCTAGAGATCTTCAGAGGGGCGGGAACACTGAAGCTTTCTTT.

The chain joins TRBV5-1 to TRBJ2-3; a weak D match, TRBD2 (5 bases). The CDR3 is 16 residues long. The V end was cut by 4 bases, the J end by 4 bases, with 19 bases between. CDR1 and CDR2 from the germline V gene are SGHRS and YFSETQ. CDR3 sequence: CASSPTDHEEADTQYF. Written as DNA, the CDR3 is TGCGCCAGCAGCCCGACGGACCATGAGGAGGCAGATACGCAGTATTTT.

The sample holds many counts of this clonotype. This chain links TRBV7-9 with TRBJ1-2; 8 nucleotides align to TRBD1. Germline V lookup: CDR1 SEHNR, CDR2 FQNEAQ (reference sequence). J was trimmed by 6 bases and V by 4 bases; bases with no gene match: 7. This CDR3 comprises 14 residues. Here the CDR3 reads CASSSTGTGNGYTF. The DNA for the CDR3 is TGTGCCAGCAGCTCCACCGGGACAGGCAATGGCTACACCTTC.